The present entry profiles one T cell receptor beta chain with its context. These data belong to a study of blood T cell repertoires in COVID-19. In the study overall: Nucleic acid was either cDNA or gDNA, and it came from T cells, B-cell-depleted T cells, or PBMCs.

Profiling relied on immunoSEQ multiplex PCR, and the TCRdb table lists in-frame clones only, not all of them. The repertoire includes over 70,000 clones, 82% of them detected once, and about 3.8% sits in the top ten. The receptor was isolated from an older woman with acute or convalescent COVID-19. The sequenced material came from peripheral blood.

CDR3 in DNA: TGTGCCAGCAGACGTCCACCGGCGGGACTAGCGGGAGGGTTAGATTCCGGTGAGCAGTTCTTC. Residues: CASRRPPAGLAGGLDSGEQFF. V usage is TRBV7-8 and J usage is TRBJ2-1; 16 bases are a match to TRBD2. V was pared by 6 bases and J by 9 bases, with 23 bases of the junction left unmatched. The germline gives CDR1 SGHVS, CDR2 FQNEAQ. This CDR3 contains 21 residues.